The 20 T cell receptor beta chains below were found in one sample sequenced in a study of T cells after yellow fever vaccination. Using its own MiXCR run on the 5' RACE reads, TCRdb lists one record per CDR3 protein. The sample lists 450,000 to 600,000 distinct CDR3 sequences; roughly 17% were seen once. The sample consisted of PBMCs, taken about 5 days after the first yellow fever vaccination. These receptors were taken from a man between 18 and 29 years old who received the YFV17D yellow fever vaccine.

This clonotype has more than one count but fewer than ten. CDR3 bases: TGCGCCAGCAGCCAGGGGAGACAGCATAATTCACCCCTCCACTTT. Its protein product is CASSQGRQHNSPLHF. V usage is TRBV4-3 and J usage is TRBJ1-6; maybe TRBD1 (5 bases). The germline CDR1 and CDR2 sequences are LGHNA and YSLEER. V was pared by 3 bases and J by 5 bases, with 11 bases between. The CDR3 length is 15 residues.

This clonotype occurred many times. J is TRBJ1-1 and V is TRBV15, with D possibly matching TRBD1 (5 bases). Trimming removed 0 bases from V and 0 bases from J, with 11 bases in between. CDR3 length: 16 residues. Germline V gives CDR1 LNHNV, CDR2 YYDKDF (reference sequence). As DNA, the CDR3 is TGTGCCACCAGCAGAGACAGGGCTTCAGTGAACACTGAAGCTTTCTTT. Translated, it gives CATSRDRASVNTEAFF. The entire variable domain, with the rest obtained from reference TRBV15 and TRBJ1-1, is as follows: DAMVIQNPRYQVTQFGKPVTLSCSQTLNHNVMYWYQQKSSQAPKLLFHYYDKDFNNEADTPDNFQSRRPNTSFCFLDIRSPGLGDTAMYLCATSRDRASVNTEAFFGQGTRLTVV.

The chain recombines TRBV2 with TRBJ2-3; unclear D gene. CDR3 length: 14 residues. Trimming removed 8 bases at V and 0 bases at J, with 12 bases between. CDR1 and CDR2 (germline): SNHLY, FYNNEI. CDR3 residues: CASRRLESTDTQYF. As DNA, the CDR3 is TGTGCCAGCCGCCGGCTGGAGAGCACAGATACGCAGTATTTT.

This clonotype was seen a handful of times. The V and J genes are TRBV6-5 and TRBJ1-1, with TRBD1 identical over 8 bases. CDR3 length: 14 residues. Germline trimming cut 1 base from V and 8 bases from J; bases unmatched to any gene: 6. The germline CDR1 and CDR2 sequences are MNHEY and SVGAGI. The CDR3: CASSYLGTGGEAFF. The CDR3 bases are TGTGCCAGCAGTTACTTAGGGACAGGCGGGGAAGCTTTCTTT.

A few counts support this clonotype. This CDR3 is CASSYLAASSYEQYF. CDR3 in DNA: TGTGCCAGCAGCTACTTAGCTGCGAGCTCCTACGAGCAGTACTTC. The chain couples TRBV5-6 to TRBJ2-7, with D hard to call. The germline V gene encodes CDR1 SGHDT and CDR2 YYEEEE. The CDR3 contains 15 residues. Trimming removed 3 bases from V and 0 bases from J, with 13 bases in between.

The sample holds many counts of this clonotype. This rearrangement joins TRBV7-2 to TRBJ2-5, with D unclear. The CDR3 extends over 13 amino acids. Germline assignment: CDR1 SGHTA and CDR2 FQGNSA. V lost 5 bases and J lost 7, with 14 bases in between. In nucleotides, the CDR3 is TGTGCCAGCAGCCTACGCGAGATGCGGACCCAGTACTTC. Its protein product is CASSLREMRTQYF.

This clonotype turned up a few times. The V call is TRBV5-1, the J call TRBJ2-3; D uncertain. V was cut by 0 bases and J by 3 bases, with 5 bases left in between. Germline V gene lookup returns CDR1 SGHRS and CDR2 YFSETQ. The length of the CDR3 is 13 residues. The CDR3 spells CASSLDVTDTQYF. The CDR3 DNA reads as TGCGCCAGCAGCTTGGATGTGACAGATACGCAGTATTTT.

This clonotype appeared many times. This chain connects TRBV11-2 to TRBJ2-7; the D is unclear. Trimming took off 4 bases at V and 2 bases at J, with 15 bases between the two ends. The CDR3 is made up of 15 amino acids. Germline loops: CDR1 SGHAT, CDR2 FQNNGV. Written as DNA, the CDR3 is TGTGCCAGCAGCTCCTCAAATAGACTGCCCTACGAGCAGTACTTC. This sequence encodes CASSSSNRLPYEQYF.

This clonotype has more than one count but fewer than ten. The chain joins TRBV5-1 to TRBJ2-7; 13 bases map to TRBD2. The CDR3 is made up of 17 amino acids. Germline trimming cut 0 bases from V and 1 base from J; bases unmatched to any gene: 4. Germline V CDR1 and CDR2: SGHRS, YFSETQ. The CDR3 protein is CASSLGTSGGVSYEQYF. CDR3 nucleotides: TGCGCCAGCAGCTTGGGGACTAGCGGGGGTGTGTCCTACGAGCAGTACTTC.

The rearrangement links TRBV20-1 to TRBJ1-3, with D hard to call. Germline V CDR1 and CDR2: DFQATT, SNEGSKA (reference sequence). The CDR3 spans 13 residues. Deletions cut 6 bases from V and 3 bases from J, with 12 bases between. In DNA form, the CDR3 reads TGCAGTGCACCGTACGGGAATGGAAACACCATATATTTT. Residues: CSAPYGNGNTIYF.

This clonotype has a handful of counts. This sequence joins TRBV6-5 and TRBJ2-3; a weak D match, TRBD2 (6 bases). The germline gives CDR1 MNHEY, CDR2 SVGAGI. Trimming left V 6 bases short and J 6 bases short, with 16 bases between. This CDR3 has 14 amino acids. The CDR3 protein is CASSYWDSPDTQYF. The CDR3 coding sequence is TGTGCCAGCAGCTATTGGGACTCCCCGGATACGCAGTATTTT.

This clonotype came up a few times. The chain joins TRBV20-1 to TRBJ2-1, with a possible D match to TRBD1 (6 bases). The ends were cut back, 6 bases at V and 6 bases at J, with 15 bases in the middle. The CDR3 is 13 residues long. Germline loops: CDR1 DFQATT, CDR2 SNEGSKA (reference sequence). The DNA for the CDR3 is TGCAGTGCCCACGAGACAGGAGGCAATGAGCAGTTCTTC. Residues: CSAHETGGNEQFF.

About this clonotype itself: A much more abundant neighbour one base away suggests this may be a read error. V usage is TRBV7-7 and J usage is TRBJ2-2; 9 positions match TRBD1. Germline-derived CDR1 and CDR2 are SSHAT and FNYEAQ (reference sequence). This CDR3 has 14 residues. The DNA of the CDR3 is TGTGCCAGCAGCCCCGGGACAGGGATCGGGGGGCTGTTTTTT. It codes for CASSPGTGIGGLFF.

This rearrangement joins TRBV7-2 to TRBJ2-1, with D unclear. The CDR3 totals 14 residues. Trimming cost V 5 bases and J 4 bases, with 12 bases left between them. Germline CDR1 reads SGHTA; CDR2 reads FQGNSA. The CDR3 is CASSNPSRYNEQFF. For the CDR3, the DNA is TGTGCCAGCAGCAACCCGAGCAGATACAATGAGCAGTTCTTC.

The J gene is TRBJ2-7, the V gene TRBV21-1; no check of the table's D call, TRBD1, against the DNA was made. TRBV21-1 represents a pseudogene. The CDR3 covers 16 residues. The CDR3 loop is CASSKAGGQRSYEQYV. CDR3 coding DNA: TGTGCCAGCAGCAAAGCCGGGGGGCAGCGTTCCTACGAGCAGTACGTC.

The rearrangement uses TRBV7-2 and TRBJ2-3; D may match TRBD1 or TRBD2 (5 bases each). The germline gives CDR1 SGHTA, CDR2 FQGNSA. The CDR3 is made up of 15 amino acids. With 5 bases removed from V and 5 bases from J, the gap between germline ends came to 17 bases. CDR3 sequence: CASSPGTLALDTQYF. CDR3 nucleotides: TGTGCCAGCAGCCCCGGGACCCTGGCGTTAGATACGCAGTATTTT.

In this sample, this clonotype turned up a few times. This chain uses TRBV11-1 with TRBJ2-1, with TRBD2 as a possible D gene (6 bases). V was trimmed by 3 bases and J by 5 bases, leaving 14 bases between them. The germline gives CDR1 SGHAT, CDR2 FQDESV (reference sequence). The length of the CDR3 is 15 residues. The CDR3 loop is CASSFLSGRHNEQFF. Written as DNA, the CDR3 is TGTGCCAGCAGCTTCTTAAGCGGGCGACACAATGAGCAGTTCTTC.

The gene calls are TRBV20-1 and TRBJ1-1, with D possibly TRBD1 on 5 matching bases. The CDR3 contains 12 residues. The germline V and J ends were trimmed by 5 bases and 2 bases, with 9 bases remaining between them. Germline-derived CDR1 and CDR2 are DFQATT and SNEGSKA (reference sequence). CDR3 residues: CSAWGDNTEAFF. The CDR3 DNA sequence: TGCAGTGCTTGGGGCGATAACACTGAAGCTTTCTTT.

This clonotype has just a few counts. The V call is TRBV4-3, the J call TRBJ2-3; D perhaps matches TRBD2 (5 bases). The germline V and J ends were trimmed by 1 base and 4 bases, with 18 bases remaining between them. The CDR3 sequence is 17 residues long. Germline CDR1 LGHNA, CDR2 YSLEER. DNA for the CDR3: TGCGCCAGCAGCCAAGCCCTCGTACTAGTTTCCGCAGATACGCAGTATTTT. Translated, it gives CASSQALVLVSADTQYF.

The rearrangement links TRBV20-1 to TRBJ1-1, with TRBD1 as a possible D gene (5 bases). V dropped 3 bases and J dropped 1 base, with 9 bases sitting between them. Germline CDR1 is DFQATT and CDR2 is SNEGSKA (reference sequence). The CDR3 sequence is 13 residues long. The DNA for the CDR3 is TGCAGTGCTAGGGGGCTTTCGAACACTGAAGCTTTCTTT. It encodes CSARGLSNTEAFF.